This TCR beta chain is drawn from a study of blood T cell repertoires in COVID-19. In the study overall: Samples representing acute and convalescent COVID-19 were sourced from the United States, Italy and Spain. Sample material is recorded as cDNA or gDNA derived from T cells, B-cell-depleted T cells, or PBMCs.

The authors' processing: Amplification of reference gene primers provided the estimated nucleated cell counts. Only in-frame clones appear in the TCRdb table, and some are missing; sequencing was by immunoSEQ multiplex PCR. V and J calls and clone size are given by that table; D and trimming were obtained from the DNA. The sample has roughly 140,000 clones; approximately 86% are singletons. Looked up from germline, CDR1 is SGHRS and CDR2 is YFSETQ. CDR3 length: 12 amino acids. V was shortened by 5 bases and J by 3 bases, with 8 bases between the two germline ends. The sequence was obtained from a woman aged 60-75 years with active or convalescent COVID-19. The chain uses TRBV5-1 and TRBJ1-1; no clear D. Sequences were obtained from peripheral blood. CDR3 in amino acids: CASRGGDTEAFF. In DNA, the CDR3 is TGCGCCAGCAGGGGCGGGGACACTGAAGCTTTCTTT. The full variable domain, rest sourced from reference TRBV5-1 and TRBJ1-1, is KAGVTQTPRYLIKTRGQQVTLSCSPISGHRSVSWYQQTPGQGLQFLFEYFSETQRNKGNFPGRFSGRQFSNSRSEMNVSTLELGDSALYLCASRGGDTEAFFGQGTRLTVV.